A single sample is the source of the 9 T cell receptor beta chains below, sequenced in a study of T-cell reconstitution after alpha-beta-depleted transplantation in children (TCRdb year 2016). Library prep was done by PCR. TCRdb names Illumina HiSeq 2500 as the instrument used. TCR library preparation used molecular barcoding, with unique molecular identifiers applied to normalize quantification of the TCRbeta repertoire. The raw public reads went through TCRdb reprocessing: fastp at Q25, MiXCR clone calling, in-frame beta chains kept. Rows with a matching CDR3 protein are joined into one entry that keeps the most common DNA and genes. Here the sample has more than 400,000 distinct CDR3 sequences; 10% to 12% occur a single time. In total, the top ten clones hold around 13% of the sample. Reading the label with the study, this specimen's treatment or condition is: allogeneic hematopoietic cell transplantation with graft depleted of TCRalphabeta T cells and CD19 B cells.

The sample was PBMCs, mostly from graft donor cells, taken 180 days after TCRalphabeta/CD19-depleted stem cell transplant. These receptors were collected from a female patient aged 2-9 years who had a stem cell transplant for aplastic anemia, so the T cells may come from the graft donor.

This clonotype turned up a few times. The chain is built from TRBV7-9 and TRBJ2-3; 8 nucleotides agree with TRBD2. The V and J ends lost 4 bases and 0 bases, in that order; junction bases with no gene match: 6. The CDR3 is made up of 16 amino acids. Germline CDR1 and CDR2: SEHNR and FQNEAQ (reference sequence). The chain's CDR3 is CASSSTSGQSTDTQYF. CDR3 nucleotide sequence: TGTGCCAGCAGCTCCACTAGCGGCCAAAGCACAGATACGCAGTATTTT.

The chain carries TRBV5-1 and TRBJ2-3, with 12 bases matching TRBD2. Germline assignment: CDR1 SGHRS and CDR2 YFSETQ. This CDR3 is 18 amino acids long. J was trimmed by 4 bases and V by 0 bases; bases with no gene match: 9. Here the CDR3 reads CASSLAGASGRGSDTQYF. The CDR3 nucleotides read TGCGCCAGCAGCTTGGCTGGGGCTAGCGGGAGGGGATCAGATACGCAGTATTTT.

This clonotype was recorded only once. It is likely a read error, because the conserved phenylalanine at the end of the CDR3 is missing. This chain joins TRBV20-1 and TRBJ1-4; the D is unclear. The germline V and J ends were trimmed by 6 bases and 5 bases, with 13 bases remaining between them. Germline CDR1 reads DFQATT; CDR2 reads SNEGSKA (reference sequence). The CDR3 has 13 residues. The CDR3 loop is CSANVVSNEKLFL. CDR3 nucleotide sequence: TGCAGTGCCAACGTCGTTTCGAATGAAAAACTGTTTTTG.

V is TRBV28 and J is TRBJ2-7; 7 bases are a match to TRBD1. CDR1 and CDR2 (germline): MDHEN, SYDVKM. With 6 bases clipped from V and 3 bases from J, the junction kept 5 bases outside the gene matches. The CDR3 covers 13 residues. CDR3 region: CASSSGQRYEQYF. CDR3 nucleotide sequence: TGTGCCAGCAGCTCGGGACAGCGCTACGAGCAGTACTTC.

This clonotype was counted between two and nine times. This sequence joins TRBV3-1 and TRBJ2-5; tentative D call: TRBD1 (5 bases). The CDR3 consists of 17 residues. Germline CDR1 LGHDT, CDR2 YNNKEL (reference sequence). Trimming stripped 3 bases from V and 2 bases from J, with 19 bases between. CDR3 amino acids: CASSHPGNAGPQETQYF. In nucleotides, the CDR3 is TGTGCCAGCAGCCACCCAGGGAACGCAGGGCCTCAAGAGACCCAGTACTTC.

This clonotype showed up just a few times. J is TRBJ2-7 and V is TRBV2, with 11 bases matching TRBD2. Germline CDR1 SNHLY, CDR2 FYNNEI. The CDR3 sequence is 14 residues long. In DNA, the CDR3 is TGTGCTACGCTACTAGCGGGAGTAGGCTACGAGCAGTACGTC. Its translation: CATLLAGVGYEQYV.

The chain links TRBV6-5 to TRBJ1-1; TRBD1 matches at 8 bases. V dropped 4 bases and J dropped 2; count of bases not matched to a gene: 9. This CDR3 contains 16 residues. Germline V gene lookup returns CDR1 MNHEY and CDR2 SVGAGI. The CDR3 loop is CASSSMTGALNTEAFF. In DNA, the CDR3 is TGTGCCAGCAGTTCCATGACAGGGGCCTTAAACACTGAAGCTTTCTTT.

The V gene is TRBV6-1, the J gene TRBJ2-2, with 13 nucleotides matching TRBD2. This CDR3 has 19 residues. Germline V lookup: CDR1 MNHNS, CDR2 SASEGT. The V and J ends lost 6 bases and 6 bases, in that order; junction bases with no gene match: 16. The CDR3 DNA is TGTGCCAGCAGCCGTGGACTAGCGGGAGTCTTAGGAGTGGCCGGGGAGCTGTTTTTT. Protein: CASSRGLAGVLGVAGELFF.

This clonotype occurred many times. The chain couples TRBV20-1 to TRBJ2-1; 9 bases match TRBD1. Unmatched junction bases numbered 4, after V lost 0 bases and J lost 1 base. This CDR3 spans 16 amino acids. The germline V gene has CDR1 DFQATT and CDR2 SNEGSKA (reference sequence). The CDR3 sequence is CSARDTQGASYNEQFF. Here the CDR3 DNA reads TGCAGTGCTAGAGATACACAGGGGGCGTCCTACAATGAGCAGTTCTTC.